The 31 T cell receptor beta chains in this list originate from one sample, sequenced in a study of shared clonotypes between healthy human individuals. Profiled with immunoSEQ multiplex PCR; TCRdb holds only in-frame clones, not every one. The sample holds millions of clones, around 90% seen once. Specimen: naive CD4+ T cells sorted from blood. Subset here: CD45RA+ positively selected. Receptors originate from a man between 18 and 35 years old in good health.

The chain combines TRBV2 with TRBJ2-7; TRBD2 is a possible D gene (7 bases). From germline, CDR1 is SNHLY and CDR2 FYNNEI. The V gene lost 11 bases and the J gene lost 0 bases, with 17 bases spanning the gap. The CDR3 has 14 amino acids. CDR3 loop: CAGGRGASSYEQYF. The CDR3 DNA follows: TGTGCCGGAGGACGGGGGGCAAGCTCCTACGAGCAGTACTTC.

V gene TRBV2 combines with J gene TRBJ1-1; the match to TRBD1 covers 8 bases. CDR3 size: 16 residues. Germline CDR1 reads SNHLY; CDR2 reads FYNNEI. The V segment lost 7 bases and the J segment 4 bases; nucleotides outside the gene matches: 14. CDR3 sequence (DNA): TGTGCCAGCACCAAGGACAGGGCCCGTGAGGGCACTGAAGCTTTCTTT. This encodes CASTKDRAREGTEAFF.

This clone was seen just once. The chain joins TRBV5-1 to TRBJ2-1; 12 bases are shared with TRBD2. Unmatched junction bases numbered 14, after V lost 1 base and J lost 9 bases. The germline V gene encodes CDR1 SGHRS and CDR2 YFSETQ. The CDR3 extends over 18 amino acids. This CDR3 reads CASSLSPVTSGGSGEQFF. The CDR3 DNA reads TGCGCCAGCAGCTTGTCCCCTGTGACTAGCGGGGGATCAGGTGAGCAGTTCTTC. Supplemented by reference TRBV5-1 and TRBJ2-1, the full variable domain reads KAGVTQTPRYLIKTRGQQVTLSCSPISGHRSVSWYQQTPGQGLQFLFEYFSETQRNKGNFPGRFSGRQFSNSRSEMNVSTLELGDSALYLCASSLSPVTSGGSGEQFFGPGTRLTVL.

The CDR3 nucleotides read TGTGCCAGCAGCGGAATTACAGGGGGAGCTGAAAAACTGTTTTTT. Amino acid sequence: CASSGITGGAEKLFF. The J gene is TRBJ1-4, the V gene TRBV11-2; 8 positions agree with TRBD1. The germline gives CDR1 SGHAT, CDR2 FQNNGV. Germline trimming cut 5 bases from V and 7 bases from J; bases unmatched to any gene: 9. The CDR3 length is 15 residues.

The V call is TRBV30, the J call TRBJ1-2, with D maybe TRBD1 (5 bases). CDR3 length: 15 amino acids. Per germline, CDR1 GTSNPN and CDR2 SVGIG (reference sequence). V lost 3 bases and J 6 bases, leaving 20 bases between the germline ends. DNA for the CDR3: TGTGCCTGGAGCCTAAAAACGGGGCTATCTAATGGCTACACCTTC. It yields the protein CAWSLKTGLSNGYTF.

The chain has TRBV11-2 and TRBJ2-5, with TRBD1 matching 8 bases. After removal of 5 bases from V and 3 bases from J, the junction contained 8 bases not matched to a gene. This CDR3 region has 15 residues. CDR1 SGHAT and CDR2 FQNNGV come from the germline V gene. The CDR3 DNA reads as TGTGCCAGCAGCAAACCGGGACAGGCAAAAGAGACCCAGTACTTC. Its protein is CASSKPGQAKETQYF.

CDR3 amino acids: CSVEDFGGGEQYF. The CDR3 nucleotides read TGCAGCGTTGAAGATTTTGGAGGCGGAGAGCAGTACTTC. The rearrangement uses TRBV29-1 and TRBJ2-7, with D tentatively TRBD2 (5 bases). Germline V gene data show CDR1 as SQVTM and CDR2 as ANQGSEA. This CDR3 has 13 residues. Trimming left V 0 bases short and J 7 bases short, with 13 bases between.

V usage is TRBV2 and J usage is TRBJ2-7; 8 nucleotides line up with TRBD1. Germline-derived CDR1 and CDR2 are SNHLY and FYNNEI. CDR3 length: 13 amino acids. V lost 3 bases to trimming and J lost 6 bases; unmatched junction nucleotides: 4. CDR3 DNA: TGTGCCAGCAGTGAGCCAGGGGGCGGCGAGCAGTACTTC. Amino acids: CASSEPGGGEQYF.

About this clone itself: One end of the junction is discordant with germline, which a read error may explain. Within the sample, other DNA sequences also encode this same CDR3. The rearrangement joins TRBV7-8 to TRBJ2-7; D tentatively fits TRBD1 or TRBD2 (5 bases each). Germline V CDR1 and CDR2: SGHVS, FQNEAQ. The CDR3 has 15 residues. The DNA for the CDR3 is TGTGCCAGCAGCTTAGCGTTCGCGGAGAGGGACGAGCAGTACTTT. It is translated as CASSLAFAERDEQYF.

The chain recombines TRBV7-2 with TRBJ1-4, with TRBD1 identical over 8 bases. CDR1 and CDR2 (germline): SGHTA, FQGNSA. CDR3 length: 14 amino acids. The J segment lost 7 bases and the V segment lost 5 bases, leaving 6 bases of the junction unmatched. The CDR3 spells CASSMQGAGEKLFF. As DNA, the CDR3 is TGTGCCAGCAGCATGCAGGGGGCGGGTGAAAAACTGTTTTTT.

With respect to this clone: In the same sample, other DNA sequences code for this CDR3. V gene TRBV30 combines with J gene TRBJ1-1, with D unclear. V was shortened by 0 bases and J by 2 bases, with 7 bases between the two germline ends. Looked up from germline, CDR1 is GTSNPN and CDR2 is SVGIG (reference sequence). CDR3 length: 13 amino acids. CDR3 in DNA: TGTGCCTGGAGTGTACAGACTAACACTGAAGCTTTCTTT. This encodes CAWSVQTNTEAFF.

A single count supports this clone. The rearrangement joins TRBV11-3 to TRBJ2-3, with TRBD1 matching 7 bases. The CDR3 length is 15 residues. Germline trimming cut 3 bases from V and 6 bases from J; bases unmatched to any gene: 9. Germline V gene sequence: CDR1 SGHNT, CDR2 YENEEA. The CDR3 nucleotides read TGTGCCAGCAGCTTGGGACAGACCCCTGGGGATACGCAGTATTTT. Its protein is CASSLGQTPGDTQYF.

A remark on this clone: One end of the junction does not line up with germline, which may come from a read error. The chain employs TRBV7-7 and TRBJ2-5, with D unclear. The CDR3 is made up of 14 amino acids. Germline V gene sequence: CDR1 SSHAT, CDR2 FNYEAQ (reference sequence). The CDR3 DNA reads as TGTGCTAGCAGCTTAGCAAGCCTTGGGGAGACCCAGTACTTC. This codes for CASSLASLGETQYF.

The rearrangement joins TRBV6-1 to TRBJ1-6; D remains unclear. Germline V gives CDR1 MNHNS, CDR2 SASEGT. The CDR3 has 15 amino acids. V lost 2 bases, J lost 7 bases, and 12 bases lay in between. CDR3 DNA sequence: TGTGCCAGCAGTGAACTCGTGGGTACCAATTCACCCCTCCACTTT. Amino acids: CASSELVGTNSPLHF.

CDR3 nucleotide sequence: TGTGCCATCAGTTTTTCGAGGGTTGGGGATATCTCTGGGGCCAACGTCCTGACTTTC. This encodes CAISFSRVGDISGANVLTF. The V gene is TRBV10-3, the J gene TRBJ2-6, with a weak D call TRBD2 (5 bases). The germline V gene encodes CDR1 ENHRY and CDR2 SYGVKD. CDR3 length equals 19 residues. V gave up 5 bases and J gave up 0 bases, with 20 bases separating them.

Remarks on this clone: One end of the junction does not line up with germline, which may come from a read error. V and J are TRBV7-4 and TRBJ2-3, with 9 nucleotides matching TRBD1. Germline values: CDR1 SGHVT, CDR2 SQSDAQ. The CDR3 covers 14 residues. The CDR3 DNA reads TGTGCCAGCACCTTAGGGACAGGGATAGATACGCAGTATTTT. It codes for CASTLGTGIDTQYF.

The rearrangement joins TRBV19 to TRBJ2-4, with D perhaps TRBD2 (5 bases). The V end was cut by 4 bases, the J end by 0 bases, with 10 bases between. From germline, CDR1 is LNHDA and CDR2 SQIVND (reference sequence). CDR3 length: 15 residues. The CDR3 coding sequence is TGTGCCAGTAGTAGCCCGGGATCAGCCAAAAACATTCAGTACTTC. This encodes CASSSPGSAKNIQYF.

V and J are TRBV4-1 and TRBJ2-5; a possible D gene is TRBD1 (5 bases). The J call may not be correct, given that the DNA end is closer to TRBJ2-7. Germline CDR1 MGHRA, CDR2 YSYEKL. This CDR3 is 17 amino acids long. The CDR3 bases are TGCGCCAGCAGCCAAGATAGGGGCCTAACCCCCAACTACGAGCAGTACTTC. Translated, it gives CASSQDRGLTPNYEQYF.

The chain carries TRBV6-1 and TRBJ1-1; 7 bases fit TRBD1. CDR1 and CDR2 (germline): MNHNS, SASEGT. Germline trimming cut 4 bases from V and 0 bases from J; bases unmatched to any gene: 5. The CDR3 loop spans 15 amino acids. The CDR3 coding sequence is TGTGCCAGCAGTGGTGACAGGGTGATGAACACTGAAGCTTTCTTT. Translation gives CASSGDRVMNTEAFF.

V gene TRBV6-1 combines with J gene TRBJ1-2; no reliable D call. V lost 10 bases, J lost 4 bases, and 22 bases lay in between. This CDR3 region has 15 residues. CDR1 is MNHNS, CDR2 SASEGT, per germline. This CDR3 reads CATDPPPGSVYGYTF. In DNA form, the CDR3 reads TGTGCCACCGATCCACCGCCGGGGTCAGTCTATGGCTACACCTTC.

V gene TRBV28 combines with J gene TRBJ1-4; maybe TRBD1 (5 bases). Germline V gene data show CDR1 as MDHEN and CDR2 as SYDVKM. Trimming removed 2 bases from V and 0 bases from J, with 13 bases in between. There are 17 residues in the CDR3. The DNA of the CDR3 is TGTGCCAGCAGTTTAGGTCTTGGGGGAGCAACTAATGAAAAACTGTTTTTT. It specifies CASSLGLGGATNEKLFF.

The chain's CDR3 is CASSLGWTVRYGYTF. As DNA, the CDR3 is TGCGCCAGCAGCTTGGGGTGGACAGTCCGCTATGGCTACACCTTC. V gene TRBV5-1 combines with J gene TRBJ1-2, with D tentatively TRBD1 (6 bases). This CDR3 region has 15 residues. Germline CDR1 reads SGHRS; CDR2 reads YFSETQ. The ends were cut back, 0 bases at V and 4 bases at J, with 13 bases in the middle.

In nucleotides, the CDR3 is TGTGCCAGCAGTTTCGGGGGGGCCACTGAAGCTTTCTTT. Its translation: CASSFGGATEAFF. J is TRBJ1-1 and V is TRBV28; D might be TRBD1 (6 bases). The V end was cut by 3 bases, the J end by 4 bases, with 9 bases between. Germline V gene sequence: CDR1 MDHEN, CDR2 SYDVKM. This CDR3 is built from 13 residues.

The chain employs TRBV9 and TRBJ2-5, with 8 nucleotides matching TRBD2. Trimming took 0 bases from V and 0 from J; bases not matched to a gene: 4. The germline V gene has CDR1 SGDLS and CDR2 YYNGEE. The CDR3 totals 16 residues. The DNA of the CDR3 is TGTGCCAGCAGCGTAGGAGTAGCGGGGTACCAAGAGACCCAGTACTTC. It yields the protein CASSVGVAGYQETQYF.

The chain uses TRBV28 and TRBJ2-7; TRBD2 might be the D (7 bases). The length of the CDR3 is 14 residues. Germline V lookup: CDR1 MDHEN, CDR2 SYDVKM. V dropped 10 bases and J dropped 3 bases, with 19 bases sitting between them. The CDR3 is CATAGGGGFYEQYF. CDR3 DNA sequence: TGTGCCACCGCAGGAGGGGGGGGATTCTACGAGCAGTACTTC. Full variable domain (rest looked up from reference TRBV28 and TRBJ2-7): DVKVTQSSRYLVKRTGEKVFLECVQDMDHENMFWYRQDPGLGLRLIYFSYDVKMKEKGDIPEGYSVSREKKERFSLILESASTNQTSMYLCATAGGGGFYEQYFGPGTRLTVT.

This clone is a singleton in its sample. The chain carries TRBV27 and TRBJ1-2, with D unresolved. CDR3 length: 13 residues. V was pared by 7 bases and J by 3 bases, with 12 bases between. Germline V gene sequence: CDR1 MNHEY, CDR2 SMNVEV (reference sequence). CDR3 region: CASTASGHYGYTF. The CDR3 DNA follows: TGTGCCAGCACCGCATCAGGACACTATGGCTACACCTTC.

The chain uses TRBV25-1 and TRBJ1-5; D might be TRBD1 (5 bases). Looked up from germline, CDR1 is MGHDK and CDR2 is SYGVNS. This CDR3 is 14 amino acids long. V was cut by 5 bases and J by 8 bases, with 16 bases left in between. The CDR3 is CASSREGDGKPQHF. The CDR3 nucleotides read TGTGCCAGCAGTCGAGAAGGGGATGGCAAGCCCCAGCATTTT.

The V call is TRBV27, the J call TRBJ1-6; D perhaps matches TRBD1 (6 bases). Looked up from germline, CDR1 is MNHEY and CDR2 is SMNVEV (reference sequence). The CDR3 contains 17 residues. Trimming took off 2 bases at V and 4 bases at J, with 15 bases between the two ends. CDR3 sequence reads: CASSLGRGGSYNSPLHF. The DNA for the CDR3 is TGTGCCAGCAGTTTAGGCAGGGGCGGCTCTTATAATTCACCCCTCCACTTT.

The rearrangement links TRBV6-5 to TRBJ2-3, with 9 bases aligning to TRBD1. CDR1 and CDR2 from the germline V gene are MNHEY and SVGAGI. The CDR3 extends over 15 amino acids. After removal of 6 bases from V and 4 bases from J, the junction contained 8 bases not matched to a gene. The CDR3 nucleotides read TGTGCCAGCAGCCAGGGACAGGGATTGGCAGATACGCAGTATTTT. It specifies CASSQGQGLADTQYF.

In DNA form, the CDR3 reads TGTGCCAGCAGCTTAGGGGGGATGGACGGGGAAAAACTGTTTTTT. Translation gives CASSLGGMDGEKLFF. The gene calls are TRBV7-9 and TRBJ1-4, with D maybe TRBD1 (5 bases). Trimming left V 1 base short and J 8 bases short, with 14 bases between. The CDR3 is 15 residues long. In germline, CDR1 is SEHNR, CDR2 FQNEAQ (reference sequence).

Details on this clone: Other DNA sequences in this specimen translate into the identical CDR3. The chain has TRBV5-1 and TRBJ1-5, with TRBD1 matching over 7 bases. V trimming: 0 bases; J trimming: 1 base; junction bases outside the gene matches: 4. The length of the CDR3 is 16 residues. Germline values: CDR1 SGHRS, CDR2 YFSETQ. The CDR3: CASSLGTGESNQPQHF. CDR3 nucleotides: TGCGCCAGCAGCTTGGGAACAGGGGAGAGCAATCAGCCCCAGCATTTT. The variable domain in full, with the rest retrieved from reference TRBV5-1 and TRBJ1-5, is KAGVTQTPRYLIKTRGQQVTLSCSPISGHRSVSWYQQTPGQGLQFLFEYFSETQRNKGNFPGRFSGRQFSNSRSEMNVSTLELGDSALYLCASSLGTGESNQPQHFGDGTRLSIL.